A selection of T cell receptor beta chains follows, all from one sample in a study of shared clonotypes between healthy human individuals. TCRdb's copy holds only in-frame clones and misses some; the assay was immunoSEQ multiplex PCR. The sample lists about 2.1 million clones; over 85% were seen once. The sequencing sample was made of naive CD8+ T cells from PBMCs. The receptors shown here come from a man aged 18 to 30 in good health. Some clones in this sample may be carry-over from other donors' samples. CDR3s include the opening cysteine and the closing phenylalanine or tryptophan. The D gene is left open where the match is weak. Rows may omit the clone size; those that give it use once, few, many or a size class.

abundance	d_gene	v_gene	j_gene	CDR3aa	CDR3nt
.	TRBD2	TRBV9	TRBJ2-1	CASSGRLAGGPNEQFF	TGTGCCAGCAGCGGGCGACTAGCGGGAGGGCCCAATGAGCAGTTCTTC
once	.	TRBV7-9	TRBJ1-1	CASSRVGETEAFF	TGTGCCAGCAGTCGTGTAGGTGAAACTGAAGCTTTCTTT
.	TRBD2	TRBV28	TRBJ2-1	CASSSPPGLASNEQFF	TGTGCCAGCAGTTCGCCCCCGGGACTAGCTTCGAATGAGCAGTTCTTC
.	TRBD2	TRBV7-3	TRBJ2-2	CASSPLGGMGGELFF	TGTGCCAGCAGCCCCCTGGGGGGGATGGGCGGGGAGCTGTTTTTT
.	TRBD2	TRBV27	TRBJ2-5	CASSLGDGRRETQYF	TGTGCCAGCAGCCTAGGCGACGGGAGGAGAGAGACCCAGTACTTC
.	TRBD1	TRBV7-8	TRBJ2-1	CASSLYRQGASNEQFF	TGTGCCAGCAGCTTGTACCGACAGGGGGCGAGCAATGAGCAGTTCTTC
.	.	TRBV6-5	TRBJ2-7	CASSSSPKGGGYEQYF	TGTGCCAGCAGTTCCTCCCCTAAGGGGGGAGGCTACGAGCAGTACTTC
.	TRBD1	TRBV7-9	TRBJ1-2	CASSDPGTGGQTNYGYTF	TGTGCCAGCAGCGATCCCGGGACAGGGGGCCAAACTAACTATGGCTACACCTTC
.	.	TRBV7-9	TRBJ1-1	CATRPEATPEAFF	TGTGCCACCCGTCCAGAAGCGACCCCCGAAGCTTTCTTT
.	.	TRBV6-6	TRBJ2-7	CASSYGAGLGSYEQYF	TGTGCCAGCAGTTACGGGGCAGGGCTGGGCTCCTACGAGCAGTACTTC
.	TRBD1	TRBV4-3	TRBJ1-2	CASSQDRRQGDGYTF	TGCGCCAGCAGCCAAGATCGGAGACAGGGGGATGGCTACACCTTC
.	TRBD2	TRBV27	TRBJ2-7	CASSPRGVRFSSVYEQYF	TGTGCCAGCAGCCCGCGGGGGGTGCGGTTTTCTTCAGTCTACGAGCAGTACTTC
.	.	TRBV10-3	TRBJ2-1	CAISESMAPPEDEQFF	TGTGCCATCAGTGAGTCGATGGCGCCCCCCGAGGATGAGCAGTTCTTC
.	TRBD2	TRBV9	TRBJ2-3	CASSVETSGSRTDTQYF	TGTGCCAGCAGCGTAGAGACTAGCGGGAGTAGGACAGATACGCAGTATTTT
.	.	TRBV7-9	TRBJ2-7	CASSVSYEQYF	TGTGCCAGCAGCGTTTCCTACGAGCAGTACTTC
.	.	TRBV28	TRBJ1-5	CASRLGRYSNQPQHF	TGTGCCAGCAGATTGGGACGGTATAGCAATCAGCCCCAGCATTTT
.	.	TRBV27	TRBJ2-1	CASSGAGGAYNEQFF	TGTGCCAGCAGTGGCGCGGGCGGGGCATACAATGAGCAGTTCTTC
.	TRBD2	TRBV7-9	TRBJ2-7	CASSSTPGLAASSYEQYF	TGTGCCAGCAGCTCCACTCCGGGACTAGCTGCGAGCTCCTACGAGCAGTACTTC
.	.	TRBV27	TRBJ2-5	CASSFRPGQETQYF	TGTGCCAGCAGTTTCCGACCAGGGCAAGAGACCCAGTACTTC
.	.	TRBV6-5	TRBJ1-1	CASSYVGGNAFF	TGTGCCAGCAGTTACGTGGGGGGGAATGCTTTCTTT
.	.	TRBV18	TRBJ2-7	CASSPPMGYEQYF	TGTGCCAGCTCACCACCGATGGGTTACGAGCAGTACTTC
.	.	TRBV4-1	TRBJ1-2	CASSQRGTVYGYTF	TGCGCCAGCAGCCAGCGCGGGACCGTCTATGGCTACACCTTC
.	.	TRBV7-8	TRBJ2-5	CASSPKRVGRETQYF	TGTGCCAGCAGCCCTAAGCGAGTGGGACGAGAGACCCAGTACTTC
.	.	TRBV7-9	TRBJ2-7	CASSLDDGHSYEQYF	TGTGCCAGCAGCTTAGATGACGGACACTCCTACGAGCAGTACTTC
.	.	TRBV6-1	TRBJ2-1	CASSETTGWNEQFF	TGTGCCAGCAGTGAGACGACGGGTTGGAATGAGCAGTTCTTC
.	.	TRBV11-2	TRBJ2-3	CASSLDLASPDTQYF	TGTGCCAGCAGCTTAGATCTCGCTAGCCCAGATACGCAGTATTTT
.	.	TRBV10-3	TRBJ2-1	CAISDLGRLDEQFF	TGTGCCATCAGTGATCTGGGTAGGTTGGATGAGCAGTTCTTC
.	TRBD2	TRBV7-9	TRBJ2-1	CASSPGTSGTSSYNEQFF	TGTGCCAGCAGTCCCGGGACTAGCGGTACCAGCTCCTACAATGAGCAGTTCTTC
.	.	TRBV2	TRBJ1-1	CASSDGGEKTEAFF	TGTGCCAGCAGTGACGGGGGGGAGAAAACTGAAGCTTTCTTT
.	TRBD2	TRBV7-6	TRBJ2-7	CASSLLTSGRAEEQYF	TGTGCCAGCAGCCTACTGACTAGCGGGAGGGCTGAGGAGCAGTACTTC
.	TRBD1	TRBV7-8	TRBJ1-1	CASSLTDRATEAFF	TGTGCCAGCAGCCTCACAGACAGGGCGACTGAAGCTTTCTTT
.	.	TRBV7-9	TRBJ2-1	CASSRWLEQFF	TGTGCCAGCAGCCGCTGGCTAGAGCAGTTCTTC
.	TRBD2	TRBV7-9	TRBJ2-7	CASSFVLAGVVGYEQYF	TGTGCCAGCAGCTTCGTCCTAGCGGGAGTAGTTGGTTACGAGCAGTACTTC
once	.	TRBV5-4	TRBJ2-7	CASSVSGYYEQYF	TGTGCCAGCAGCGTTAGCGGCTATTACGAGCAGTACTTC
once	.	TRBV7-2	TRBJ1-1	CASSLSENTEAFF	TGTGCCAGCAGCTTATCCGAGAACACTGAAGCTTTCTTT
.	TRBD1	TRBV7-7	TRBJ2-2	CATRDRVTDGELFF	TGTGCCACCAGGGACAGGGTAACGGACGGGGAGCTGTTTTTT
.	.	TRBV7-9	TRBJ2-5	CASSLALRTVSFETQYF	TGTGCCAGCAGCTTAGCGCTAAGGACAGTTTCATTCGAGACCCAGTACTTC
.	.	TRBV7-3	TRBJ2-7	CASSPYSGTDGEQYF	TGTGCCAGCAGCCCCTACTCCGGGACGGACGGCGAGCAGTACTTC
.	.	TRBV28	TRBJ2-7	CASSLGQSYEQYF	TGTGCCAGCAGTTTAGGGCAGTCCTACGAGCAGTACTTC
.	TRBD1	TRBV27	TRBJ1-1	CASSLIPGTGEENTEAFF	TGTGCCAGCAGTCTTATCCCCGGGACAGGGGAGGAGAACACTGAAGCTTTCTTT
.	.	TRBV15	TRBJ1-5	CATSSPGSVGNQPQHF	TGTGCCACCAGCAGCCCCGGGAGTGTTGGCAATCAGCCCCAGCATTTT
.	.	TRBV28	TRBJ2-1	CASSFGAGWPFF	TGTGCCAGCAGTTTTGGGGCAGGGTGGCCGTTCTTC
.	TRBD1	TRBV29-1	TRBJ2-7	CSAMDRAFYEQYF	TGCAGCGCCATGGACAGGGCTTTCTACGAGCAGTACTTC
.	.	TRBV14	TRBJ2-3	CASSQPGTPNTDTQYF	TGTGCCAGCAGCCAGCCCGGGACACCAAACACAGATACGCAGTATTTT
.	.	TRBV5-1	TRBJ2-3	CASSLGKFLNTQYF	TGCGCCAGCAGCTTGGGAAAGTTCTTAAATACGCAGTATTTT
.	.	TRBV7-9	TRBJ2-7	CASSPTLGLTADEQYF	TGTGCCAGCAGCCCTACTCTGGGGTTAACGGCGGACGAGCAGTACTTC
.	TRBD1	TRBV2	TRBJ2-6	CARSGQHSGANVLTF	TGTGCCAGGTCGGGACAGCACTCTGGGGCCAACGTCCTGACTTTC
.	.	TRBV5-1	TRBJ1-1	CASSPQGYTEAFF	TGCGCCAGCAGCCCACAGGGCTACACTGAAGCTTTCTTT
.	.	TRBV28	TRBJ1-1	CASNPLSTGWVTEAFF	TGTGCCAGCAACCCCCTATCCACAGGGTGGGTCACTGAAGCTTTCTTT
.	.	TRBV7-9	TRBJ2-2	CASSFNFGPDTGELFF	TGTGCCAGCAGCTTTAATTTTGGGCCGGACACCGGGGAGCTGTTTTTT
.	TRBD1	TRBV6-1	TRBJ2-7	CASSLAGQGSYEQYF	TGTGCCAGCAGTCTGGCGGGACAGGGCTCCTACGAGCAGTACTTC
.	.	TRBV27	TRBJ1-4	CASSLGGGPGKLFF	TGTGCCAGCAGTTTAGGCGGGGGGCCTGGAAAACTGTTTTTT
.	.	TRBV29-1	TRBJ2-1	CSVEDRTEYNEQFF	TGCAGCGTTGAAGACCGGACAGAGTACAATGAGCAGTTCTTC